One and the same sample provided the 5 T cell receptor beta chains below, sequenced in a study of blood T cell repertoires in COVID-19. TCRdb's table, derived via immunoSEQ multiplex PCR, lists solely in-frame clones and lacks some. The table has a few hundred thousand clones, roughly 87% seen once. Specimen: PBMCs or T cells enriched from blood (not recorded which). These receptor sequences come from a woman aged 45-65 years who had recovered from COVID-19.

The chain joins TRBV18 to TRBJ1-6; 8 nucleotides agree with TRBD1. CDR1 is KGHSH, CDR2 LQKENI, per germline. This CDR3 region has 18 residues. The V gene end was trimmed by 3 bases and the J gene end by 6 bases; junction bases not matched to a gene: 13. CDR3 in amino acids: CASSPYWTGQSRNSPLHF. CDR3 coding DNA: TGTGCCAGCTCACCTTATTGGACAGGGCAATCCCGTAATTCACCCCTCCACTTT.

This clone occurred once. The CDR3 DNA reads as TGTGCCTGGAGCGACAAGAATAATTCACCCCTCCACTTT. Its protein is CAWSDKNNSPLHF. The gene calls are TRBV30 and TRBJ1-6; D gene uncertain. V dropped 3 bases and J dropped 5 bases, with 8 bases sitting between them. CDR1 is GTSNPN, CDR2 SVGIG, per germline (reference sequence). The CDR3 consists of 13 residues.

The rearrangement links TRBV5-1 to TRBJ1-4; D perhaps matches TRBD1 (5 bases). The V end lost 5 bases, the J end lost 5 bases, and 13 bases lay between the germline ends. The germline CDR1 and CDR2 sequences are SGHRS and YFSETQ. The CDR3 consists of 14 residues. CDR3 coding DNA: TGCGCCAGCAGGCCTGGGACTGAGAATGAAAAACTGTTTTTT. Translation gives CASRPGTENEKLFF.

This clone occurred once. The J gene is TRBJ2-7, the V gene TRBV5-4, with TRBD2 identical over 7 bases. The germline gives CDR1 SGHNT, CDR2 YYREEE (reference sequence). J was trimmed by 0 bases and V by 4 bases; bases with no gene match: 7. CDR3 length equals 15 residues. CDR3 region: CASSPNLADSYEQYF. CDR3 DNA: TGTGCCAGCAGCCCAAATCTAGCGGACTCCTACGAGCAGTACTTC.

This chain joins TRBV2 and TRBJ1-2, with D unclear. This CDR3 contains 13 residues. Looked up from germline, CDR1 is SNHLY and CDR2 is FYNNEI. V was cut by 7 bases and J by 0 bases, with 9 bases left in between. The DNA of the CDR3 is TGTGCCAGCACAGAACCGCCTAACTATGGCTACACCTTC. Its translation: CASTEPPNYGYTF.